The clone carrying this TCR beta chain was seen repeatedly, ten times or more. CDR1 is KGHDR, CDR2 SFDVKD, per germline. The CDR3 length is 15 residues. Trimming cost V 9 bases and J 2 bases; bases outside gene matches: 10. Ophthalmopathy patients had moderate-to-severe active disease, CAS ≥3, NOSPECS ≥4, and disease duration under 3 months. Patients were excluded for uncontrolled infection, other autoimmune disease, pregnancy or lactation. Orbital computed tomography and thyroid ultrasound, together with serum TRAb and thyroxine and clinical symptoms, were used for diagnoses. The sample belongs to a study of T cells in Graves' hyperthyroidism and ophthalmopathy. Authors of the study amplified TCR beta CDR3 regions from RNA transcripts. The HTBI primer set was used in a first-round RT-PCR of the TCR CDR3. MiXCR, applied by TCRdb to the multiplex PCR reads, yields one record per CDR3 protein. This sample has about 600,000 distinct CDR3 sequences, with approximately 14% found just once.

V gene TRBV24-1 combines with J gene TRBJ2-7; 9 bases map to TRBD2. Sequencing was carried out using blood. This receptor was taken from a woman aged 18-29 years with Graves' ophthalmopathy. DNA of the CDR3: TGTGCCACCGCAGGGCAGCGGGAGGAACCCTACGAGCAGTACTTC. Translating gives CATAGQREEPYEQYF.